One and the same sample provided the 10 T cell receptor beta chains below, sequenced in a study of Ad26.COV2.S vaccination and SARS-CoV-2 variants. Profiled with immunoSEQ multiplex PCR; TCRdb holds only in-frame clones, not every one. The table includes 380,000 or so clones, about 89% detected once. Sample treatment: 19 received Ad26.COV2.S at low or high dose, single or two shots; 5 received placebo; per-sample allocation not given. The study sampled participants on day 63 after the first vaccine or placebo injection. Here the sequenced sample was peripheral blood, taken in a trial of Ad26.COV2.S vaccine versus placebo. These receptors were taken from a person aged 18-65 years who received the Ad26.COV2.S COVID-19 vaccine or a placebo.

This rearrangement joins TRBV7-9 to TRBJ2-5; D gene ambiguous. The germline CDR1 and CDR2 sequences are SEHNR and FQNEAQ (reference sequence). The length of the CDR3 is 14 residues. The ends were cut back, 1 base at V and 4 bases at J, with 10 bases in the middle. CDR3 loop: CASSLVDEAETQYF. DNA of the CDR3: TGTGCCAGCAGCTTAGTAGATGAGGCAGAGACCCAGTACTTC.

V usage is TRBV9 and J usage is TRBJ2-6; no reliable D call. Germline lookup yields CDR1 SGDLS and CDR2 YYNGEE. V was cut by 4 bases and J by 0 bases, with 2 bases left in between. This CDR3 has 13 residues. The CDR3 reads CASSTSGANVLTF. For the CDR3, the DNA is TGTGCCAGCAGCACCTCTGGGGCCAACGTCCTGACTTTC. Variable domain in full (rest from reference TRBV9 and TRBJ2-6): DSGVTQTPKHLITATGQRVTLRCSPRSGDLSVYWYQQSLDQGLQFLIQYYNGEERAKGNILERFSAQQFPDLHSELNLSSLELGDSALYFCASSTSGANVLTFGAGSRLTVL.

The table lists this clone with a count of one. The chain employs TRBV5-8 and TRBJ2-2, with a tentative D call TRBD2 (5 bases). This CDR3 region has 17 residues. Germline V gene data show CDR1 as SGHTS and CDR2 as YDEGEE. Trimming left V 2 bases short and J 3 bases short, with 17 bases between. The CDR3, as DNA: TGTGCCAGCAGCTTTAGGGCGGAGGCGTTTTACACCGGGGAGCTGTTTTTT. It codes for CASSFRAEAFYTGELFF. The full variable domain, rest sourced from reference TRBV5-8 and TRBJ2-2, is EAGVTQSPTHLIKTRGQQATLRCSPISGHTSVYWYQQALGLGLQFLLWYDEGEERNRGNFPPRFSGRQFPNYSSELNVNALELEDSALYLCASSFRAEAFYTGELFFGEGSRLTVL.

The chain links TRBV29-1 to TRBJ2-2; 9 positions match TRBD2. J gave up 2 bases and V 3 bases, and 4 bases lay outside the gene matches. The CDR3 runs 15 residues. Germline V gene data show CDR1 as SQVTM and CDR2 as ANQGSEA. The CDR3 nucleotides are TGCAGCGTTGAGTCTAGCGGGGTAAACACCGGGGAGCTGTTTTTT. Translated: CSVESSGVNTGELFF.

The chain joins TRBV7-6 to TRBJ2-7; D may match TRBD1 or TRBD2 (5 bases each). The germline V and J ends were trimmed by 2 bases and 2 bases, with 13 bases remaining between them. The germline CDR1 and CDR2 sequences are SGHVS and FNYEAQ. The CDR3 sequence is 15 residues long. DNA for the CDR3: TGTGCCAGCAGCTTATCCCGGGACCCAGCCTACGAGCAGTACTTC. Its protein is CASSLSRDPAYEQYF.

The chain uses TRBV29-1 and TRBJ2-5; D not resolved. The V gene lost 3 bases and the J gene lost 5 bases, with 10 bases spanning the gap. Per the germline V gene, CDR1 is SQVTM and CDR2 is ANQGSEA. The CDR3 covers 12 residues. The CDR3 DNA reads TGCAGCGTTGAGTTTAACGTGGAGACCCAGTACTTC. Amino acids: CSVEFNVETQYF.

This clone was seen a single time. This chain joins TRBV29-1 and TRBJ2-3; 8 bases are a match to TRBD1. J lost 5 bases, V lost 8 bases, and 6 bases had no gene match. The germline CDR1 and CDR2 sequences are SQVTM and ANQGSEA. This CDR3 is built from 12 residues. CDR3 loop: CSLRQGRDTQYF. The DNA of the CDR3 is TGCAGCCTAAGACAGGGGAGAGATACGCAGTATTTT.

The CDR3 DNA reads as TGTGCCAGCAGCTTGTCGTCAGTGAGCTCCTACGAGCAGTACTTC. Protein: CASSLSSVSSYEQYF. The rearrangement uses TRBV5-5 and TRBJ2-7; D gene uncertain. This CDR3 region has 15 residues. Between the trimmed V and J ends, which lost 1 base and 0 bases, there was a span of 11 bases. CDR1 is SGHKS and CDR2 is YYEKEE in the germline V gene (reference sequence).

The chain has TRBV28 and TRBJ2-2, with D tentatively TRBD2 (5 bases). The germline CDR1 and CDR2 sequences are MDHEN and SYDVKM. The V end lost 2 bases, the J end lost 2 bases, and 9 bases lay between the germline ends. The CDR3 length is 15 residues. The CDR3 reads CASSLELVNTGELFF. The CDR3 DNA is TGTGCCAGCAGTTTAGAACTAGTTAACACCGGGGAGCTGTTTTTT.

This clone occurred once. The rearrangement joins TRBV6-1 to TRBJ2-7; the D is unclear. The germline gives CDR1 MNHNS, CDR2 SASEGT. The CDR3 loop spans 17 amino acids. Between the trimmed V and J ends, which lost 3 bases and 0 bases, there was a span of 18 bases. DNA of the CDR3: TGTGCCAGCAGTGACGCAAGTGTTTTCGAGGACTCCTACGAGCAGTACTTC. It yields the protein CASSDASVFEDSYEQYF.